The clone carrying this T cell receptor beta chain has a handful of counts. Its cognate antigen is unknown. This specimen belongs to a study of T cells in Graves' hyperthyroidism and ophthalmopathy. The CDR3 length is 14 residues. Germline lookup yields CDR1 LNHDA and CDR2 SQIVND (reference sequence). Trimming at V came to 8 bases and at J to 3 bases, leaving 6 bases not matched to a gene. The investigators amplified TCR beta CDR3 regions from RNA transcripts. First-round RT-PCR targeting the TCR CDR3 was performed with the HTBI primer set. TCRdb independently ran MiXCR on the multiplex PCR reads; one entry per CDR3 protein. Here the sample spans 700,000 to 850,000 distinct CDR3 sequences, over 35% being singletons. Points from the study as a whole: Ophthalmopathy cases were set apart from stable hyperthyroidism by a 13 V-J model.

The V call is TRBV19, the J call TRBJ1-1; 10 bases align to TRBD1. The source material was blood. The TCR sequence derives from a woman in her 40s with Graves' hyperthyroidism. The CDR3 protein is CASERTGGDTEAFF. In nucleotides, the CDR3 is TGTGCCAGTGAACGGACAGGGGGGGACACTGAAGCTTTCTTT.